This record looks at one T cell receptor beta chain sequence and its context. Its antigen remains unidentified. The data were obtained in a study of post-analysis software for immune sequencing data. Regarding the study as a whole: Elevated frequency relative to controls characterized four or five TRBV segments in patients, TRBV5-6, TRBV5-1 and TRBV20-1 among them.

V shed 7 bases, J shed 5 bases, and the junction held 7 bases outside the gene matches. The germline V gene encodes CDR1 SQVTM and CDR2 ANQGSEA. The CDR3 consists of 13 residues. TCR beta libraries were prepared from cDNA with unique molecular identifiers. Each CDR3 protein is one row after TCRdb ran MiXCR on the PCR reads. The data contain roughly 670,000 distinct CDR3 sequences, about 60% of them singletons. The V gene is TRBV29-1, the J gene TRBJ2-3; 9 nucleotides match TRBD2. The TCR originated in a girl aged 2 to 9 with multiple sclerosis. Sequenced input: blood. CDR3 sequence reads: CSAEGAGGDTQYF. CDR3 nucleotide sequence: TGCAGCGCCGAGGGAGCGGGAGGAGATACGCAGTATTTT.